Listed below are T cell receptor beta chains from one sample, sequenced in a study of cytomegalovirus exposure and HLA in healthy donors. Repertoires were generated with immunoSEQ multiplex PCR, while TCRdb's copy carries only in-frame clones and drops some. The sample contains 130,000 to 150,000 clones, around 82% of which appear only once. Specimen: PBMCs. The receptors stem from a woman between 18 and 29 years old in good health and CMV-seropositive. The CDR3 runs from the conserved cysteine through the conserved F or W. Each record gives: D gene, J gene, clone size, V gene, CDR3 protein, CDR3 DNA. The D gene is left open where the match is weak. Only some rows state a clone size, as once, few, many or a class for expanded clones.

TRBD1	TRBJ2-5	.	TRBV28	CASGQGARETQYF	TGTGCCAGCGGACAGGGGGCGCGGGAGACCCAGTACTTC
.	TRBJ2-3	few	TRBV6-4	CASAPTDGGTDTQYF	TGTGCCAGCGCCCCGACGGACGGGGGCACAGATACGCAGTATTTT
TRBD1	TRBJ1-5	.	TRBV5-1	CASSRDREGNQPQHF	TGCGCCAGCAGCCGGGACAGAGAGGGCAATCAGCCCCAGCATTTT
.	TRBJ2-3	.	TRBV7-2	CASSPYSATDTQYF	TGTGCCAGCAGCCCGTATAGCGCGACAGATACGCAGTATTTT
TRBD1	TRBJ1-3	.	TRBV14	CASSGQGAGNTIYF	TGTGCCAGCAGCGGGCAGGGGGCTGGAAACACCATATATTTT
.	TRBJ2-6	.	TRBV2	CASSSWTLNSGANVLTF	TGTGCCAGCAGCTCGTGGACTCTGAATTCTGGGGCCAACGTCCTGACTTTC
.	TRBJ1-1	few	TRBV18	CASSTKTGGNTEAFF	TGTGCCAGCTCAACGAAAACCGGGGGGAACACTGAAGCTTTCTTT
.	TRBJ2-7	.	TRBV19	CASSGRTGYEQYF	TGTGCCAGTAGTGGTAGGACTGGCTACGAGCAGTACTTC
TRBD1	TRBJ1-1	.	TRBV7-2	CASSPWTGANTEAFF	TGTGCCAGCAGCCCCTGGACAGGAGCGAACACTGAAGCTTTCTTT
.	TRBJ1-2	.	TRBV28	CASSPPVANYGYTF	TGTGCCAGCAGTCCCCCGGTAGCTAACTATGGCTACACCTTC
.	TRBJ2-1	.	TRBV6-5	CASSLSSGGRGNEQFF	TGTGCCAGCAGTTTATCCTCGGGGGGCCGAGGAAATGAGCAGTTCTTC
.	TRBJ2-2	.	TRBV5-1	CASSLAGPNTGELFF	TGCGCCAGCAGCTTGGCTGGCCCTAACACCGGGGAGCTGTTTTTT
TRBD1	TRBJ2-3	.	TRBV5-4	CASSTKQGENLYF	TGTGCCAGCAGCACAAAGCAGGGGGAGAACCTGTATTTT
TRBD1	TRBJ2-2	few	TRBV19	CASSIPGTDTGELFF	TGTGCCAGTAGTATTCCCGGGACAGACACCGGGGAGCTGTTTTTT
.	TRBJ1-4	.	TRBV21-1	CASSNRRQANEKLFF	TGTGCCAGCAGCAATAGAAGACAGGCTAATGAAAAACTGTTTTTT